Listed here are 26 T cell receptor beta chains from one sample, sequenced in a study of human T cells and chemical hapten exposure. Time point indicated: pre-sensitization, week 0. Treatment meaning: therapeutic diphenylcyclopropenone sensitization with weekly scalp DPC. From the RACE reads, TCRdb called clonotypes with MiXCR, one entry per CDR3 protein. The repertoire consists of around 330,000 distinct CDR3 sequences, with around 5% occurring once and the leading ten covering about 8.2%. This specimen consisted of whole blood, obtained in connection with sensitization to the hapten diphenylcyclopropenone (DPC). Receptors were obtained from a woman under 30 with alopecia areata. Some clones in this sample may be carry-over from other donors' samples.

The table lists this clonotype with many counts. This chain uses TRBV4-2 with TRBJ1-2, with TRBD1 identical over 7 bases. Germline V CDR1 and CDR2: LGHNA, YNFKEQ. The CDR3 covers 15 residues. With V trimmed by 0 bases and J by 4 bases, 5 bases remained unmatched. The CDR3, as DNA: TGTGCCAGCAGCCAAGAGTCCCAGGGGGGCTATGGCTACACCTTC. This codes for CASSQESQGGYGYTF.

This clonotype was counted ten times or more. The chain employs TRBV6-1 and TRBJ2-3; tentatively, D is TRBD1 (6 bases). The CDR3 sequence is 15 residues long. Trimming took 4 bases from V and 6 from J, leaving 17 bases between them. Germline V gives CDR1 MNHNS, CDR2 SASEGT. The CDR3 DNA reads TGTGCCAGCAGTGGCGAAACAGGGAATTTGGATACGCAGTATTTT. It codes for CASSGETGNLDTQYF.

This clonotype was observed at least ten times. The V gene is TRBV28, the J gene TRBJ2-3; D might be TRBD1 or TRBD2, each matching 6 bases. The ends were cut back, 2 bases at V and 6 bases at J, with 9 bases in the middle. The CDR3 consists of 13 residues. Germline CDR1 reads MDHEN; CDR2 reads SYDVKM. The DNA of the CDR3 is TGTGCCAGCAGTTTACCGGGGGCGGATACGCAGTATTTT. Translation gives CASSLPGADTQYF.

This clonotype was seen only a few times. J is TRBJ2-1 and V is TRBV6-5; D gene ambiguous. Trimming removed 0 bases from V and 7 bases from J, with 4 bases in between. CDR1 and CDR2 from the germline V gene are MNHEY and SVGAGI. CDR3 length: 12 amino acids. CDR3 residues: CASSYSSNEQFF. Here the CDR3 DNA reads TGTGCCAGCAGTTACTCTAGTAATGAGCAGTTCTTC.

There are many counts of this clonotype. J is TRBJ2-1 and V is TRBV7-8, with 8 bases matching TRBD1. From germline, CDR1 is SGHVS and CDR2 FQNEAQ. This CDR3 has 15 amino acids. V lost 5 bases and J lost 8; bases outside the gene matches: 11. CDR3 coding DNA: TGTGCCAGCAGCCTCCAGGGGGCTCCCTTCGATGAGCAGTTCTTC. This codes for CASSLQGAPFDEQFF.

A few counts support this clonotype. The chain is built from TRBV27 and TRBJ2-3; D gene uncertain. Per germline, CDR1 MNHEY and CDR2 SMNVEV (reference sequence). The V end was cut by 7 bases, the J end by 5 bases, with 7 bases between. The CDR3 sequence is 11 residues long. The CDR3 loop is CASILGDTQYF. The CDR3, as DNA: TGTGCCAGCATCTTAGGAGATACGCAGTATTTT.

At least ten counts were recorded for this clonotype. V usage is TRBV20-1 and J usage is TRBJ1-2, with D possibly being TRBD1 (5 bases). V dropped 5 bases and J dropped 5 bases, with 24 bases sitting between them. CDR1 DFQATT and CDR2 SNEGSKA come from the germline V gene (reference sequence). The CDR3 runs 16 residues. CDR3 residues: CSAPKPPDWGTYGYTF. CDR3 DNA: TGCAGTGCTCCTAAACCCCCGGATTGGGGGACTTATGGCTACACCTTC.

The chain uses TRBV12-3 or TRBV12-4 and TRBJ1-2, with a possible D match to TRBD1 (6 bases). Trimming removed 5 bases at V and 0 bases at J, with 10 bases between. The CDR3 runs to 14 residues. The CDR3 region is CASSRDNTNYGYTF. CDR3 bases: TGTGCCAGCAGTAGGGACAATACTAACTATGGCTACACCTTC.

Only a few counts were recorded for this clonotype. The chain combines TRBV20-1 with TRBJ2-2, with TRBD2 as a possible D gene (6 bases). Germline CDR1 DFQATT, CDR2 SNEGSKA (reference sequence). Between the trimmed V and J ends, which lost 1 base and 3 bases, there was a span of 12 bases. The CDR3 runs 15 residues. CDR3 DNA sequence: TGCAGTGCTAGAGTACGCGGGGTCTACACCGGGGAGCTGTTTTTT. Amino acids: CSARVRGVYTGELFF.

This clonotype was counted at least ten times. The chain joins TRBV6-2 or TRBV6-3 to TRBJ1-2; D gene uncertain. The germline V and J ends were trimmed by 2 bases and 4 bases, with 8 bases remaining between them. CDR3 length: 13 residues. Germline CDR1 reads MNHEY; CDR2 reads SVGEGT. The CDR3 here is CASSYTPAYGYTF. In nucleotides, the CDR3 is TGTGCCAGCAGTTACACGCCAGCCTATGGCTACACCTTC.

Only a few counts were recorded for this clonotype. V and J are TRBV27 and TRBJ1-1, with D hard to call. Trimming cost V 3 bases and J 0 bases, with 14 bases left between them. This CDR3 spans 16 amino acids. Germline V gene sequence: CDR1 MNHEY, CDR2 SMNVEV (reference sequence). CDR3 residues: CASSFVGTEMNTEAFF. CDR3 sequence (DNA): TGTGCCAGCAGTTTTGTGGGCACGGAGATGAACACTGAAGCTTTCTTT.

This clonotype was counted at least ten times. V gene TRBV12-3 or TRBV12-4 combines with J gene TRBJ2-1; 8 nucleotides match TRBD2. This CDR3 comprises 14 residues. With 7 bases clipped from V and 4 bases from J, the junction kept 6 bases outside the gene matches. CDR3 coding DNA: TGTGCCAGCATTTTTAGCGGGGCATACAATGAGCAGTTCTTC. Protein sequence: CASIFSGAYNEQFF.

This rearrangement joins TRBV5-1 to TRBJ2-7; 9 bases are a match to TRBD1. The CDR3 loop spans 16 amino acids. The germline V gene has CDR1 SGHRS and CDR2 YFSETQ. Trimming at V came to 4 bases and at J to 2 bases, leaving 10 bases not matched to a gene. The CDR3 here is CASSLVGQGNPYEQYF. CDR3 DNA sequence: TGCGCCAGCAGCCTGGTGGGACAGGGAAACCCCTACGAGCAGTACTTC.

This clonotype was seen at least ten times. The rearrangement joins TRBV7-2 to TRBJ2-5; the D gene is possibly TRBD2 (6 bases). CDR1 and CDR2 (germline): SGHTA, FQGNSA. The V end lost 10 bases, the J end lost 7 bases, and 16 bases lay between the germline ends. The length of the CDR3 is 12 residues. Here the CDR3 DNA reads TGTGCCACGGCGGGGAACGGGGGGACCCAGTACTTC. This encodes CATAGNGGTQYF.

The rearrangement links TRBV20-1 to TRBJ1-4, with TRBD1 as a possible D gene (6 bases). The V gene lost 3 bases and the J gene lost 5 bases, with 13 bases spanning the gap. CDR1 is DFQATT, CDR2 SNEGSKA, per germline (reference sequence). There are 14 residues in the CDR3. CDR3 in DNA: TGCAGTGCTAGGACAGCAGGGGAGAATGAAAAACTGTTTTTT. Amino acid sequence: CSARTAGENEKLFF.

The chain uses TRBV6-5 and TRBJ2-1; 7 nucleotides line up with TRBD2. Trimming removed 2 bases from V and 6 bases from J; junction bases left unmatched: 7. This CDR3 is built from 15 residues. Germline loops: CDR1 MNHEY, CDR2 SVGAGI. The CDR3 protein is CASSYGGGMSNEQFF. For the CDR3, the DNA is TGTGCCAGCAGTTACGGGGGGGGGATGAGCAATGAGCAGTTCTTC.

In its sample, this clonotype was seen a few times. The CDR3 sequence is CASSLSDGNEAFF. The CDR3 region has the DNA TGTGCCAGCAGTTTATCAGACGGGAATGAAGCTTTCTTT. V and J are TRBV27 and TRBJ1-1; D not resolved. Germline-derived CDR1 and CDR2 are MNHEY and SMNVEV (reference sequence). The V and J ends lost 0 bases and 7 bases respectively, with 9 bases between them. This CDR3 comprises 13 residues.

This clonotype was seen ten or more times. This chain uses TRBV5-6 with TRBJ1-4; D is possibly TRBD1 (5 bases). V shed 5 bases and J shed 8 bases, with 22 bases lying between them. The CDR3 is made up of 16 amino acids. Looked up from germline, CDR1 is SGHDT and CDR2 is YYEEEE. The CDR3, as DNA: TGTGCCAGCAGGGACACCCGCACTGACCCGGGGGAAAAACTGTTTTTT. This translates into CASRDTRTDPGEKLFF. The whole variable domain, filled in from reference TRBV5-6 and TRBJ1-4, reads DAGVTQSPTHLIKTRGQQVTLRCSPKSGHDTVSWYQQALGQGPQFIFQYYEEEERQRGNFPDRFSGHQFPNYSSELNVNALLLGDSALYLCASRDTRTDPGEKLFFGSGTQLSVL.

This clonotype appeared many times. The J gene is TRBJ2-3, the V gene TRBV3-1, with D possibly matching TRBD2 (5 bases). This CDR3 has 13 amino acids. Trimming removed 2 bases at V and 5 bases at J, with 8 bases between. Germline loops: CDR1 LGHDT, CDR2 YNNKEL (reference sequence). The CDR3 reads CASSQNRGDTQYF. In DNA form, the CDR3 reads TGTGCCAGCAGCCAAAATCGGGGAGATACGCAGTATTTT.

The rearrangement joins TRBV28 to TRBJ1-4, with TRBD1 identical over 7 bases. CDR1 is MDHEN, CDR2 SYDVKM, per germline. The CDR3 covers 15 residues. J lost 8 bases, V lost 6 bases, and 12 bases had no gene match. CDR3 sequence: CASSRLTGVEEKLFF. Here the CDR3 DNA reads TGTGCCAGCAGCCGCCTAACAGGGGTTGAAGAAAAACTGTTTTTT.

The chain employs TRBV12-3 or TRBV12-4 and TRBJ2-1; D possibly corresponds to TRBD2 (7 bases). V lost 7 bases and J 6 bases, leaving 22 bases between the germline ends. This CDR3 comprises 16 residues. The CDR3 here is CASTLSVGGRGNEQFF. DNA for the CDR3: TGTGCCAGCACCCTATCTGTCGGGGGGCGAGGCAATGAGCAGTTCTTC.

A few counts support this clonotype. CDR3 in amino acids: CSVTWTAQETQYF. The CDR3 DNA is TGCAGCGTGACCTGGACAGCTCAAGAGACCCAGTACTTC. The rearrangement joins TRBV29-1 to TRBJ2-5, with a weak D call TRBD1 (6 bases). CDR1 is SQVTM and CDR2 is ANQGSEA in the germline V gene. The CDR3 consists of 13 residues. Deletions cut 6 bases from V and 2 bases from J, with 13 bases between.

This chain uses TRBV9 with TRBJ1-6, with TRBD1 matching over 10 bases. CDR1 is SGDLS and CDR2 is YYNGEE in the germline V gene. CDR3 size: 18 residues. V shed 4 bases, J shed 0 bases, and the junction held 7 bases outside the gene matches. The DNA of the CDR3 is TGTGCCAGCAGCCCGGGGACAGGGGTAATCTCCTATAATTCACCCCTCCACTTT. It yields the protein CASSPGTGVISYNSPLHF. Combining the CDR3 with reference TRBV9 and TRBJ1-6 gives the whole variable domain DSGVTQTPKHLITATGQRVTLRCSPRSGDLSVYWYQQSLDQGLQFLIQYYNGEERAKGNILERFSAQQFPDLHSELNLSSLELGDSALYFCASSPGTGVISYNSPLHFGNGTRLTVT.

The chain recombines TRBV13 with TRBJ2-7; TRBD2 matches at 9 bases. The CDR3 has 15 amino acids. Germline V lookup: CDR1 PRHDT, CDR2 FYEKMQ (reference sequence). The V segment lost 0 bases and the J segment 0 bases; nucleotides outside the gene matches: 0. CDR3 DNA: TGTGCCAGCAGCTTAGGACTAGCGGGCTCCTACGAGCAGTACTTC. It yields the protein CASSLGLAGSYEQYF. The complete variable domain, with remaining parts taken from reference TRBV13 and TRBJ2-7, reads AAGVIQSPRHLIKEKRETATLKCYPIPRHDTVYWYQQGPGQDPQFLISFYEKMQSDKGSIPDRFSAQQFSDYHSELNMSSLELGDSALYFCASSLGLAGSYEQYFGPGTRLTVT.

This clonotype was seen ten or more times. The CDR3 DNA sequence: TGTGCCAGCAGCTTAGGGACTGGAGGAGATACGCAGTATTTT. Translated, it gives CASSLGTGGDTQYF. The V call is TRBV11-3, the J call TRBJ2-3; D is possibly TRBD2 (5 bases). Germline CDR1 and CDR2: SGHNT and YENEEA. CDR3 length: 14 residues. Trimming stripped 1 base from V and 5 bases from J, with 10 bases between. Based on the CDR3 plus reference TRBV11-3 and TRBJ2-3, the full variable domain is EAGVVQSPRYKIIEKKQPVAFWCNPISGHNTLYWYLQNLGQGPELLIRYENEEAVDDSQLPKDRFSAERLKGVDSTLKIQPAELGDSAVYLCASSLGTGGDTQYFGPGTRLTVL.

This clonotype was recorded many times. This chain joins TRBV6-5 and TRBJ1-1; D unresolved. V was cut by 6 bases and J by 4 bases, with 9 bases left in between. Germline V gene data show CDR1 as MNHEY and CDR2 as SVGAGI. The CDR3 spans 12 residues. The CDR3: CASSPAGTEAFF. The CDR3 nucleotides read TGTGCCAGCAGCCCCGCTGGCACTGAAGCTTTCTTT.